The sequence of this T cell receptor beta chain was determined in a study of blood T cells in healthy people across ages. A sample-barcoded 5' primer and a J-beta primer mix were used in a second PCR of roughly 6 to 11 cycles. TCRdb reanalysed the 5' RACE reads using MiXCR and keeps one entry per CDR3 protein. The sample contains about 640,000 distinct CDR3 sequences, approximately 40% of which appear only once. The CDR3 is 14 residues long. The germline V and J ends were trimmed by 1 base and 2 bases, with 8 bases remaining between them. This chain links TRBV12-3 or TRBV12-4 with TRBJ2-5; D not certain. The source material was blood. The TCR was taken from an elderly man in good health. The CDR3 here is CASSLEFLQETQYF. The CDR3 DNA is TGTGCCAGCAGTTTAGAGTTCCTACAAGAGACCCAGTACTTC.